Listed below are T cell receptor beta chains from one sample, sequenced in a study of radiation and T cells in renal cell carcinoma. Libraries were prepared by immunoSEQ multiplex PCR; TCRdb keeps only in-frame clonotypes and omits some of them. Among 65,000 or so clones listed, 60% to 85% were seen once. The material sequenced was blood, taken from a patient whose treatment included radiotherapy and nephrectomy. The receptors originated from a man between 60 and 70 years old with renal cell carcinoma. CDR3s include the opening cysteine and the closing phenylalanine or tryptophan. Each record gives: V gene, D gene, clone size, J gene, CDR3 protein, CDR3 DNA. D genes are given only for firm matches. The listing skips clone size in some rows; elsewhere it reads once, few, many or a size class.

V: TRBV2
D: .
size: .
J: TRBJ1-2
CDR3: CARLQGSYGYTF
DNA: TGTGCCAGATTGCAGGGAAGCTATGGCTACACCTTC

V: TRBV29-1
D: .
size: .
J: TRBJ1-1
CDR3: CSAKAAGIWGNTEAFF
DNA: TGCAGCGCCAAGGCGGCAGGGATATGGGGGAACACTGAAGCTTTCTTT

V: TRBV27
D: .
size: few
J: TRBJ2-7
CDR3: CASCMIGGRHEQYF
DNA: TGTGCCAGCTGTATGATAGGGGGGCGGCACGAGCAGTACTTC

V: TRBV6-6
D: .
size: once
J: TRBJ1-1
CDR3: CASTPPGNLNTEAFF
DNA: TGTGCCAGCACCCCCCCAGGAAACCTGAACACTGAAGCTTTCTTT

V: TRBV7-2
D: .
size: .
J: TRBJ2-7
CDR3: CASSLGLGTPYEQYF
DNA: TGTGCCAGCAGCTTAGGTTTAGGGACGCCCTACGAGCAGTACTTC

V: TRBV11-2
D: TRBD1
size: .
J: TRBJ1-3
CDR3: CASSLGTVSSGNTIYF
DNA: TGTGCCAGCAGCCTAGGGACAGTGAGCTCTGGAAACACCATATATTTT

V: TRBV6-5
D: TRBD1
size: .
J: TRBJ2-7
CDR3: CASSYSWDRTYEQYF
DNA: TGTGCCAGCAGTTACTCGTGGGACAGAACCTACGAGCAGTACTTC

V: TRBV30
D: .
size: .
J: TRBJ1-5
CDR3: CAWSVKGNQPQHF
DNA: TGTGCCTGGAGTGTAAAGGGCAATCAGCCCCAGCATTTT

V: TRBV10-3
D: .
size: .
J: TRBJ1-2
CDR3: CAISESRGWYTF
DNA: TGTGCCATCAGTGAGTCGAGAGGCTGGTACACCTTC

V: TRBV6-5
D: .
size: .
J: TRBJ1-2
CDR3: CATTVGDGYTF
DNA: TGTGCCACCACGGTTGGGGACGGCTACACCTTC

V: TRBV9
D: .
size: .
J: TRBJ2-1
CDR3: CASSVGEGAIGEQFF
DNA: TGTGCCAGCAGCGTAGGGGAGGGGGCGATAGGTGAGCAGTTCTTC

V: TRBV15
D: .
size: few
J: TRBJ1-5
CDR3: CATSKIIQGYSNQPQHF
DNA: TGTGCCACCAGCAAAATAATACAGGGATATAGCAATCAGCCCCAGCATTTT

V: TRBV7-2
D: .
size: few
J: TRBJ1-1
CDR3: CASSSRGRDGTEAFF
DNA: TGTGCCAGCAGCTCCCGGGGAAGGGATGGCACTGAAGCTTTCTTT

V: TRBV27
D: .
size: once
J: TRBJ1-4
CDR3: CASSSRQVQEKLFF
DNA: TGTGCCAGCAGTTCCCGACAGGTGCAGGAAAAACTGTTTTTT

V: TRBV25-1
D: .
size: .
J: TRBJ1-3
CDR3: CASTRQSGNTIYF
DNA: TGTGCCAGCACGAGACAGTCAGGAAACACCATATATTTT

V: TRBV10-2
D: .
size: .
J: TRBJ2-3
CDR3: CASSESEAQYF
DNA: TGCGCCAGCAGTGAGAGTGAGGCGCAGTATTTT

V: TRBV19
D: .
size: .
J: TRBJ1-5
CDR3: CASSGSGGNQPQHF
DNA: TGTGCCAGTAGTGGGAGTGGGGGAAATCAGCCCCAGCATTTT

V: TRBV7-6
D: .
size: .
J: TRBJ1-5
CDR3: CASSPGRGDQPQHF
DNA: TGTGCCAGCAGCCCAGGGCGGGGTGATCAGCCCCAGCATTTT

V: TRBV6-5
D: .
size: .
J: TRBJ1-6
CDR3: CASSYSPSSYNSPLHF
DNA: TGTGCCAGCAGTTACTCCCCGAGCTCCTATAATTCACCCCTCCACTTT

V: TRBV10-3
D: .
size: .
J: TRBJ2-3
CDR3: CAIRDTTDTQYF
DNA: TGTGCCATCCGGGATACCACAGATACGCAGTATTTT

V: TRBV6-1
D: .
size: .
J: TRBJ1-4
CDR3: CASKDNAASGEKLFF
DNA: TGTGCCAGCAAAGACAACGCCGCCTCAGGGGAAAAACTGTTTTTT

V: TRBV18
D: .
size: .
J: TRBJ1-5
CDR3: CASSLDRSRVDQPQHF
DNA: TGTGCCAGCTCACTCGACAGGAGTCGGGTAGATCAGCCCCAGCATTTT

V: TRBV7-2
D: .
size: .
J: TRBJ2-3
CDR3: CASRSLSGFRTDTQYF
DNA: TGTGCCAGCAGAAGCCTCAGTGGGTTTCGCACAGATACGCAGTATTTT

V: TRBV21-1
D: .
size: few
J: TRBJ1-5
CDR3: CASSERPNQPQHF
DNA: TGTGCCAGCAGCGAGCGACCTAATCAGCCCCAGCATTTT